Following are 21 T cell receptor beta chains from one sample sequenced in a study of T cells after yellow fever vaccination. TCRdb independently ran MiXCR on the 5' RACE reads; one entry per CDR3 protein. The table has 300,000 to 400,000 distinct CDR3 sequences, almost 4% seen once. Sequenced here: PBMCs, sampled 5 days after the yellow fever booster vaccination. The origin of the receptors is a young man who received the YFV17D yellow fever vaccine.

This chain joins TRBV7-2 and TRBJ2-1; no reliable D call. Trimming cost V 5 bases and J 7 bases, with 9 bases left between them. Germline CDR1 and CDR2: SGHTA and FQGNSA. The CDR3 loop spans 12 amino acids. The CDR3 nucleotides are TGTGCCAGCAGCCCTAGAGCGAATGAGCAGTTCTTC. Protein: CASSPRANEQFF.

This clonotype showed up just a few times. J is TRBJ2-3 and V is TRBV7-8; no definite D call. Trimming stripped 7 bases from V and 6 bases from J, with 23 bases between. The V gene's germline CDR1 is SGHVS and CDR2 FQNEAQ. CDR3 length equals 16 residues. This CDR3 reads CASIPAGINLLDTQYF. DNA for the CDR3: TGTGCCAGCATCCCAGCCGGAATCAACCTCTTGGATACGCAGTATTTT.

This clonotype occurred a few times. This chain joins TRBV29-1 and TRBJ2-1, with D tentatively TRBD2 (6 bases). CDR3 size: 12 residues. V was pared by 6 bases and J by 7 bases, with 13 bases between. Looked up from germline, CDR1 is SQVTM and CDR2 is ANQGSEA. CDR3 region: CSVGGRGNEQFF. CDR3 sequence (DNA): TGCAGCGTGGGGGGACGCGGGAATGAGCAGTTCTTC.

V usage is TRBV10-3 and J usage is TRBJ1-5, with TRBD1 identical over 7 bases. Germline values: CDR1 ENHRY, CDR2 SYGVKD. V lost 0 bases and J lost 6; bases outside the gene matches: 2. This CDR3 has 14 residues. DNA of the CDR3: TGTGCCATCAGTGAGTCGCGACAGGGTCAGCCCCAGCATTTT. It yields the protein CAISESRQGQPQHF.

On this clonotype itself: One end of the junction varies from germline; a read error may be responsible. This chain connects TRBV27 to TRBJ1-4; 9 nucleotides match TRBD1. The CDR3 is 14 residues long. Germline loops: CDR1 MNHEY, CDR2 SMNVEV (reference sequence). CDR3 DNA sequence: TGTGCCAGCAGTTTGACAGGGGGGAATGAAAAACCGTTTTTT. It translates to CASSLTGGNEKPFF.

The V call is TRBV29-1, the J call TRBJ1-2; TRBD1 matches 9 bases. The germline V gene has CDR1 SQVTM and CDR2 ANQGSEA. Trimming took 6 bases from V and 8 from J; bases not matched to a gene: 4. The CDR3 consists of 11 residues. CDR3 sequence (DNA): TGCAGCGTGGGAACAGGGGGCGGCTACACCTTC. It translates to CSVGTGGGYTF.

The chain links TRBV7-9 to TRBJ2-7; D may be TRBD1 (5 bases). The V gene's germline CDR1 is SEHNR and CDR2 FQNEAQ (reference sequence). The CDR3 has 14 amino acids. V lost 4 bases, J lost 4 bases, and 14 bases lay in between. The DNA of the CDR3 is TGTGCCAGCAGCTCCCTGACAGTCGAGTACGAGCAGTACTTC. Protein: CASSSLTVEYEQYF.

This clonotype occurred many times. V and J are TRBV20-1 and TRBJ2-5; 8 bases map to TRBD2. Germline V gene sequence: CDR1 DFQATT, CDR2 SNEGSKA (reference sequence). J gave up 5 bases and V 0 bases, and 8 bases lay outside the gene matches. The CDR3 has 15 residues. The CDR3 coding sequence is TGCAGTGCTAGAGATCGGCGGGGGGTGAGGGAGACCCAGTACTTC. This codes for CSARDRRGVRETQYF.

This clonotype appeared a few times. The chain is built from TRBV6-5 and TRBJ2-7, with D uncertain. The CDR3 runs to 15 residues. Germline V gene sequence: CDR1 MNHEY, CDR2 SVGAGI. Trimming took 0 bases from V and 2 from J, leaving 11 bases between them. DNA of the CDR3: TGTGCCAGCAGTTACTCGGCCCTTGGCACCTACGAGCAGTACGTC. Translated: CASSYSALGTYEQYV.

A few counts support this clonotype. V gene TRBV27 combines with J gene TRBJ2-1; 10 nucleotides agree with TRBD2. This CDR3 is 20 amino acids long. Germline V gene sequence: CDR1 MNHEY, CDR2 SMNVEV (reference sequence). V shed 2 bases, J shed 5 bases, and the junction held 18 bases outside the gene matches. CDR3 loop: CASSLRALVWGLAGDNEQFF. CDR3 in DNA: TGTGCCAGCAGTTTAAGAGCGTTAGTGTGGGGTCTAGCGGGGGACAATGAGCAGTTCTTC.

This clonotype was recorded many times. The rearrangement uses TRBV5-1 and TRBJ2-5; 7 bases fit TRBD1. This CDR3 has 14 amino acids. The junction had 10 bases not matched to a gene; V was cut back by 7 bases and J by 4 bases. Germline V lookup: CDR1 SGHRS, CDR2 YFSETQ. DNA of the CDR3: TGCGCCAGCGAAGGGGGCCCTAGTTCAGAGACCCAGTACTTC. Its translation is CASEGGPSSETQYF.

This chain links TRBV7-6 with TRBJ2-2; 9 nucleotides align to TRBD2. Germline V gives CDR1 SGHVS, CDR2 FNYEAQ. The CDR3 length is 17 residues. V was clipped by 6 bases and J by 0 bases; unmatched bases: 8. CDR3 nucleotide sequence: TGTGCCAGCAGTTTTGTGTCTAGCGGGGCGAACACCGGGGAGCTGTTTTTT. Translation gives CASSFVSSGANTGELFF.

This clonotype was found a few times. This chain links TRBV28 with TRBJ1-4; 7 nucleotides line up with TRBD1. The CDR3 has 14 amino acids. The V and J ends lost 4 bases and 7 bases, in that order; junction bases with no gene match: 6. The germline V gene encodes CDR1 MDHEN and CDR2 SYDVKM. CDR3 in DNA: TGTGCCAGCAGTTCCGGACAGGAAGGTGAAAAACTGTTTTTT. Translating it yields CASSSGQEGEKLFF.

The chain couples TRBV12-3 or TRBV12-4 to TRBJ1-5; D may be TRBD1 (6 bases). V lost 10 bases and J 0 bases, leaving 10 bases between the germline ends. The CDR3 covers 13 residues. CDR3 bases: TGTGCCATCGGACAGTTTAGCAATCAGCCCCAGCATTTT. This encodes CAIGQFSNQPQHF.

This clonotype was picked up a small number of times. The chain has TRBV2 and TRBJ1-6; D remains ambiguous. Germline values: CDR1 SNHLY, CDR2 FYNNEI. The CDR3 runs 14 residues. V dropped 4 bases and J dropped 8 bases, with 12 bases sitting between them. Written as DNA, the CDR3 is TGTGCCAGCAGTGGGAGGACGAAATATTCACCCCTCCACTTT. This sequence encodes CASSGRTKYSPLHF.

This clonotype was detected a few times. The V and J genes are TRBV21-1 and TRBJ1-5; TRBD1, as called in the table, went unchecked against the DNA. TRBV21-1 corresponds to a pseudogene. The CDR3 covers 12 residues. The CDR3 DNA is TGTGCCAGCAGATCAGGGGCTCAGCCCCAGCATTTT. Protein sequence: CASRSGAQPQHF.

In this sample, this clonotype turned up a few times. J is TRBJ2-1 and V is TRBV27, with 7 bases aligning to TRBD1. V lost 4 bases to trimming and J lost 3 bases; unmatched junction nucleotides: 21. The germline V gene encodes CDR1 MNHEY and CDR2 SMNVEV (reference sequence). The CDR3 sequence is 20 residues long. In nucleotides, the CDR3 is TGTGCCAGCAGTTCCACAGGGGCCCGGGTTGGCCCCGAAGGCTACAATGAGCAGTTCTTC. The encoded protein is CASSSTGARVGPEGYNEQFF.

This CDR3 reads CASSPMTGGADNEQFF. The CDR3 DNA is TGTGCCAGCAGCCCCATGACAGGGGGCGCAGACAATGAGCAGTTCTTC. This chain joins TRBV12-3 or TRBV12-4 and TRBJ2-1, with TRBD1 matching 10 bases. Germline trimming cut 6 bases from V and 5 bases from J; bases unmatched to any gene: 10. The CDR3 loop spans 16 amino acids.

The gene calls are TRBV7-2 and TRBJ2-3; the D is unclear. CDR3 length: 14 amino acids. CDR1 SGHTA and CDR2 FQGNSA come from the germline V gene. Trimming pared 3 bases from V and 1 base from J, leaving 8 bases between. Written as DNA, the CDR3 is TGTGCCAGCAGCTTGGGCTGGCGCACAGATACGCAGTATTTT. It translates to CASSLGWRTDTQYF.

This clonotype was recorded many times. The chain carries TRBV27 and TRBJ2-2; D is unresolved. This CDR3 contains 13 residues. The germline gives CDR1 MNHEY, CDR2 SMNVEV (reference sequence). Trimming pared 5 bases from V and 2 bases from J, leaving 6 bases between. CDR3 sequence (DNA): TGTGCCAGCAGTCCCGTTAACACCGGGGAGCTGTTTTTT. Translating gives CASSPVNTGELFF.

CDR3 residues: CASSLAWGRGLRGYTF. In DNA form, the CDR3 reads TGTGCCAGCAGCTTAGCTTGGGGCAGGGGGCTTCGAGGCTACACCTTC. V is TRBV7-2 and J is TRBJ1-2, with TRBD1 matching 8 bases. In germline, CDR1 is SGHTA, CDR2 FQGNSA. The CDR3 extends over 16 amino acids. V dropped 0 bases and J dropped 8; count of bases not matched to a gene: 11.